This T cell receptor (beta chain) was recorded in a study of cytomegalovirus exposure and HLA in healthy donors. Study-level results: The study put some 150 TCR beta chains on its list as cytomegalovirus-associated.

As regards this clone: Antigen specificity is unknown.

Primers included in the PCR were 60 Vbeta and 13 Jbeta primers. The data were produced by immunoSEQ multiplex PCR, yet TCRdb's version contains in-frame clones alone and is incomplete. The sample includes more than 150,000 clones, roughly 80% of them seen just once. This CDR3 is built from 17 residues. Trimming cost V 1 base and J 9 bases, with 21 bases left between them. In germline, CDR1 is LNHDA, CDR2 SQIVND (reference sequence). This TCR was recovered from a middle-aged man in good health and CMV-seropositive. The gene calls are TRBV19 and TRBJ2-2, with a tentative D call TRBD1 (6 bases). The specimen sequenced was PBMCs. This CDR3 reads CASSIARAWGLGRELFF. CDR3 nucleotide sequence: TGTGCCAGTAGTATAGCTAGGGCTTGGGGGCTCGGACGGGAGCTGTTTTTT.